The rows below give T cell receptor beta chains drawn from one sample of a study of PD-1 blockade in classical Hodgkin lymphoma. Sequencing used immunoSEQ multiplex PCR; TCRdb keeps in-frame clones, though not all of them. Of tens of thousands of clones detected, around 90% appear once; the ten largest clones hold over 7.5%. The input for sequencing was peripheral blood mononuclear cells (PBMCs), taken before the fourth cycle of nivolumab. These receptors came from a human donor with classical Hodgkin lymphoma. Each CDR3 is given with its conserved first and last residue.

v_gene,j_gene,CDR3aa
TRBV5-1,TRBJ1-2,CASSLDPSGGYTF
TRBV18,TRBJ2-7,CASSPPSGAGGPREQYF
TRBV5-1,TRBJ2-2,CASSLVGRGNTGELFF
TRBV27,TRBJ1-2,CASRDDRGVNGYTF
TRBV6-5,TRBJ1-5,CASRKQGGNQPQHF
TRBV5-1,TRBJ2-7,CASSGQGPYEQYF
TRBV5-1,TRBJ2-5,CASSLTSGGQETQYF
TRBV9,TRBJ1-1,CASSVQTTENTEAFF
TRBV5-1,TRBJ2-7,CASSLDRVGYEQYF
TRBV6-5,TRBJ2-2,CASSLAGELFF
TRBV28,TRBJ1-1,CASSPLTAVKPEAFF
TRBV5-6,TRBJ1-5,CASSLQGLQPQHF
TRBV6-1,TRBJ2-1,CASSEIRAGEQFF
TRBV7-3,TRBJ2-1,CASSSSGSIDEQFF
TRBV5-1,TRBJ2-3,CASGRTGVTDTQYF
TRBV5-1,TRBJ1-1,CASSLEGGGTEAFF
TRBV7-2,TRBJ2-1,CARGLAGVVYNEQFF
TRBV5-1,TRBJ1-4,CASSLTGREEKLFF